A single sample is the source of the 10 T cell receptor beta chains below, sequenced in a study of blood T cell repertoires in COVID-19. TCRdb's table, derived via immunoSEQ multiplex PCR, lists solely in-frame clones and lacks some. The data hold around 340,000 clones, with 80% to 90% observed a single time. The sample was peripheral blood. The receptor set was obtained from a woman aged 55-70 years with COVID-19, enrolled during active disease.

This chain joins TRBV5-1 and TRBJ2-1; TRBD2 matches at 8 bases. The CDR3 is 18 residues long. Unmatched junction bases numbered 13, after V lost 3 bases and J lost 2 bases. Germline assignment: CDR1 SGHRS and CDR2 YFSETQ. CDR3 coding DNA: TGCGCCAGCAGCTCTTTTTTTTCGGGAGGGGAGACCTACAATGAGCAGTTCTTC. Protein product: CASSSFFSGGETYNEQFF.

CDR3 nucleotide sequence: TGTGCCAGCAGCTTCAGGTCAATCTCTGGGGCCAACGTCCTGACTTTC. The encoded protein is CASSFRSISGANVLTF. The chain couples TRBV7-2 to TRBJ2-6; D is unclear. V lost 3 bases and J 0 bases, leaving 9 bases between the germline ends. Germline V gene lookup returns CDR1 SGHTA and CDR2 FQGNSA. The CDR3 covers 16 residues.

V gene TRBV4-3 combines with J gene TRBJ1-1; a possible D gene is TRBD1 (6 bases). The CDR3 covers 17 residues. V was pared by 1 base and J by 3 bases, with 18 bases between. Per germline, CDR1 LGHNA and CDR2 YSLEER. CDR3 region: CASSQVGRTDRYTEAFF. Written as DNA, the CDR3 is TGCGCCAGCAGCCAAGTGGGCAGAACAGACAGGTACACTGAAGCTTTCTTT.

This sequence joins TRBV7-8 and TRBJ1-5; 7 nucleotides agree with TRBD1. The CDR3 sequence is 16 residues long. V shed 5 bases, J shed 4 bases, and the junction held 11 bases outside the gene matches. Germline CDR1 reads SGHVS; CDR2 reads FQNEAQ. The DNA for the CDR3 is TGTGCCAGCAGCCCCCGGTCACAGGGGTGGAATCAGCCCCAGCATTTT. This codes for CASSPRSQGWNQPQHF.

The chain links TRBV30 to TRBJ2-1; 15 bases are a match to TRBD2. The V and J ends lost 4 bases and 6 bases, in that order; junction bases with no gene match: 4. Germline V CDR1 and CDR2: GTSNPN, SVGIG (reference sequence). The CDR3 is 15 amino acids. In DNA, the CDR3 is TGTGCCTGGACCCGGACTAGCGGGGGGGCCAATGAGCAGTTCTTC. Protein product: CAWTRTSGGANEQFF.

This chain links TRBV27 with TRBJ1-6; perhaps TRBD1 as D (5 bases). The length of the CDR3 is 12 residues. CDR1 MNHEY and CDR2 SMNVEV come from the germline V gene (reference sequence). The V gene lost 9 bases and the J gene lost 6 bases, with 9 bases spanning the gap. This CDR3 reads CARGVGNSPLHF. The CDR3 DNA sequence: TGTGCCAGAGGGGTAGGTAATTCACCCCTCCACTTT.

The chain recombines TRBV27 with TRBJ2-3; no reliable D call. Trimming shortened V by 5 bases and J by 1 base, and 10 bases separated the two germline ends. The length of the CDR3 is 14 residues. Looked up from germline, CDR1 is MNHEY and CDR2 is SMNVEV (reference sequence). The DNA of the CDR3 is TGTGCCAGCAGTCCATTCCGGGGCACAGATACGCAGTATTTT. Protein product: CASSPFRGTDTQYF.

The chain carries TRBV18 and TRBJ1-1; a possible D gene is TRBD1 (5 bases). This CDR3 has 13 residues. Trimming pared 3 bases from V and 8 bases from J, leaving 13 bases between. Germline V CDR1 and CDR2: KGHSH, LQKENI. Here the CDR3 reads CASSPIWGDEAFF. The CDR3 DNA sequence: TGTGCCAGCTCACCTATCTGGGGGGACGAAGCTTTCTTT.

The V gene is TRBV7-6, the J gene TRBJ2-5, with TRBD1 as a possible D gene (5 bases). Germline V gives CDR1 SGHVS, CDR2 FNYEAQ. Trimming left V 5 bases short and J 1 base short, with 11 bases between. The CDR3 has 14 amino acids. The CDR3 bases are TGTGCCAGCAGCGGAAGGGGCGGCCAAGAGACCCAGTACTTC. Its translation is CASSGRGGQETQYF.

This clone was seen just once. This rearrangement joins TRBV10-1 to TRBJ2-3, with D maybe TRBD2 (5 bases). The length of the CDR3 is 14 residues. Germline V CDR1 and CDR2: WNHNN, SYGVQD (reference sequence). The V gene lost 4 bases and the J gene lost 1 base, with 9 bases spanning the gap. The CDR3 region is CASSVGGRTDTQYF. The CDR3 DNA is TGCGCCAGCAGTGTTGGAGGACGCACAGATACGCAGTATTTT.